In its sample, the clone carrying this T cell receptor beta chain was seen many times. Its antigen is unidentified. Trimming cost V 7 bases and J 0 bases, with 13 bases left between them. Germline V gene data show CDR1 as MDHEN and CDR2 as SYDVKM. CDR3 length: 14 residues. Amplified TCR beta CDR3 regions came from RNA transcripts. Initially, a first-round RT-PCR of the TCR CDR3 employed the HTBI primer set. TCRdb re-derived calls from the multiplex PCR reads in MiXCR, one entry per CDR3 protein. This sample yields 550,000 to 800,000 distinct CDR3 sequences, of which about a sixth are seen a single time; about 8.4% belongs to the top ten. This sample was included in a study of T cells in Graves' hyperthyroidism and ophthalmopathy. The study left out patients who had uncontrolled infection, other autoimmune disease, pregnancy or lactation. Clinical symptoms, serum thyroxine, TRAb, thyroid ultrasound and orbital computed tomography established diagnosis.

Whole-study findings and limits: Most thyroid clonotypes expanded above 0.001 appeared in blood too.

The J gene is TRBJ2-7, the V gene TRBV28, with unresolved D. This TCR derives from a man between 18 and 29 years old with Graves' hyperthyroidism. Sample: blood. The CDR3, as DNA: TGTGCCAGCACCCAAAGCGCTAGCTCCTACGAGCAGTACTTC. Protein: CASTQSASSYEQYF.